A selection of T cell receptor beta chains follows, all from one sample in a study of post-analysis software for immune sequencing data. TCRdb independently ran MiXCR on the PCR reads; one entry per CDR3 protein. Of some 800,000 distinct CDR3 sequences in the sample, around 45% were seen once. The sequenced sample was blood. These receptors were collected from a girl under 18 with multiple sclerosis. CDR3s include the opening cysteine and the closing phenylalanine or tryptophan. D genes are given only for firm matches. Clone size is stated in some rows and not others, as once, few, many or a class when expanded.

j_call	clone_size	d_call	v_call	cdr3_aa
TRBJ1-2	few	NA	TRBV5-6	CASSLGSSYGYTF
TRBJ2-3	few	NA	TRBV7-9	CASSLVLRTGSTDTQYF
TRBJ2-3	NA	NA	TRBV4-2	CASSQELRVSTDTQYF
TRBJ1-2	NA	NA	TRBV6-6	CASSSLQENYGYTF
TRBJ2-7	NA	NA	TRBV7-2	CASSLYWDSSYEQYF
NA	NA	TRBD2	TRBV12-3/TRBV12-4	CASSGRADEQYF
TRBJ1-5	NA	NA	TRBV12-3/TRBV12-4	CASSLSPSNQPQHF
TRBJ2-5	once	NA	TRBV20-1	CSARDGDSGQETQYF
TRBJ1-2	NA	NA	TRBV18	CASSPLSDGYTF
TRBJ2-5	NA	TRBD2	TRBV29-1	CSVDGEGQETQYF
TRBJ2-7	once	NA	TRBV28	CASSVGTEAYEQYF
NA	NA	NA	TRBV27	CASHPRDGYEQYF
TRBJ2-3	NA	TRBD2	TRBV20-1	CSVLAGNTDTQYF
TRBJ2-1	NA	NA	TRBV13	CATSWGRLGTYNEQFF
TRBJ2-7	NA	TRBD1	TRBV12-3/TRBV12-4	CASRTGGGYEQYF
TRBJ2-3	NA	NA	TRBV5-1	CASAAYSADTQYF
TRBJ2-1	few	NA	TRBV20-1	CSARVVQVPSRLYRGHNEQFF
NA	few	NA	TRBV29-1	CSAEGQGSYEQYF
TRBJ2-1	NA	TRBD2	TRBV20-1	CSATGLDSYNEQFF
TRBJ2-7	NA	TRBD2	TRBV2	CASRPFSGGSYEQYF
TRBJ1-5	NA	NA	TRBV6-4	CASSDSLRASNQPQHF
NA	NA	TRBD1	TRBV12-3/TRBV12-4	CASSLIRTGWETQYF
TRBJ1-5	few	TRBD1	TRBV5-1	CASSLVGGQGSGQPQHF
TRBJ1-2	NA	NA	TRBV29-1	CSVVSGWESYTF
TRBJ2-1	few	TRBD2	TRBV4-2	CASSRTSGRGIEQFF
TRBJ2-4	few	NA	TRBV20-1	CSPRGRGLGSAKNIQYF
TRBJ2-3	NA	NA	TRBV11-2	CASSPGARSTDTQYF
TRBJ2-3	NA	NA	TRBV12-3/TRBV12-4	CASSFERVGADAEYF
TRBJ2-3	NA	NA	TRBV2	CASSDGRFADTQYF
TRBJ2-3	NA	NA	TRBV20-1	CSASKYTQYF
TRBJ2-1	few	NA	TRBV30	CAWSVEAGQFF
TRBJ2-7	few	TRBD2	TRBV5-4	CASSEKREVHYEQYF
TRBJ2-3	many	NA	TRBV7-9	CASSSSPDTQYF
TRBJ2-3	few	TRBD1	TRBV15	CATSLVTRDSASTDTQYF
TRBJ2-7	few	NA	TRBV24-1	CATSDEISYEQYF
TRBJ2-3	NA	NA	TRBV11-2	CASSPEGITQYF
TRBJ1-5	NA	TRBD1	TRBV7-8	CASSLAGQGTAGGTQHF
TRBJ2-1	few	NA	TRBV20-1	CSARDLGEQFF
TRBJ2-5	NA	TRBD2	TRBV14	CASSQDRTSRETQYF
TRBJ2-3	NA	TRBD2	TRBV20-1	CSAKLAGADTQYF
TRBJ2-6	NA	TRBD2	TRBV7-6	CASSLLYRAGGNVLTF
NA	few	NA	TRBV12-3/TRBV12-4	CASSPFWSGDIYEQYF
TRBJ1-2	NA	NA	TRBV30	CAWILPRARNGYTF
TRBJ2-7	NA	TRBD1	TRBV7-9	CASGGWDRPYEQYF
TRBJ1-1	NA	NA	TRBV7-3	CASSFHPGAEAFF
TRBJ2-1	NA	NA	TRBV20-1	CSATSSDDTYNEQFF
TRBJ1-3	NA	NA	TRBV6-5	CASSRGTNQAGNTIYF
TRBJ2-5	NA	NA	TRBV5-1	CASSLGSRRQETQYF
TRBJ2-7	few	TRBD2	TRBV20-1	CSAREGLRSVYEQYF
TRBJ1-1	few	TRBD1	TRBV29-1	CSVGRTGVVQNTEAFF
TRBJ1-2	NA	NA	TRBV28	CASSFAGLRFGYTF
TRBJ1-1	NA	NA	TRBV29-1	CSVELTGMNTEAFF
TRBJ2-3	NA	TRBD2	TRBV12-3/TRBV12-4	CASSFWSSGSADAQYF